This T cell receptor (beta chain) appears in the sequencing data of a study of blood T cells in healthy people across ages. For the second PCR, which ran for roughly 6 to 11 cycles, a sample-barcoded 5' primer and a J-beta primer mix were used. Paired-end reads containing CDR3 totaled no fewer than 3 million for each sample. One entry per CDR3 protein, called by TCRdb with MiXCR from the 5' RACE reads. The sample lists fewer than 600,000 distinct CDR3 sequences; about 27% were seen once. Each donor gave approximately 9.5 milliliters of peripheral blood. Per-sample yields of isolated PBMCs were at least 6 million. This clonotype was counted a few times. This CDR3 contains 14 residues. Germline CDR1 SQVTM, CDR2 ANQGSEA. The ends were cut back, 4 bases at V and 0 bases at J, with 10 bases in the middle. This sample was also put to use in a study of T cells of mothers and their children.

The origin of this receptor is a boy younger than 10 in good health. Sequencing was performed on blood. The chain uses TRBV29-1 and TRBJ2-4, with D possibly being TRBD2 (5 bases). The CDR3 DNA reads as TGCAGCGTTGTAGACGGACTAGCCAAAAACATTCAGTACTTC. This gives the protein CSVVDGLAKNIQYF.